This TCR beta chain was sequenced for a study of coeliac disease. Background on the study: Each coeliac patient was active, refractory type I, or diet-controlled.

TCRdb's table, derived via immunoSEQ multiplex PCR, lists solely in-frame clones and lacks some. The sample includes under 4,500 clones, 50% to 65% of them seen just once. One frozen roughly 500,000-cell aliquot per fraction was sequenced. V lost 3 bases and J lost 4; bases outside the gene matches: 9. This CDR3 contains 16 residues. CDR1 and CDR2 (germline): LGHNT, FRNRAP. Whole-study results and caveats: Lower clonality than controls marked TRB and TRG repertoires from active celiac intraepithelial and lamina propria samples. Most TRB amino acid sequences occurred in only one sample.

About this clone itself: Antigen: not known.

The chain uses TRBV12-5 and TRBJ1-2, with 9 bases identical to TRBD1. Sequences were obtained from intraepithelial lymphocytes from the gut. The sequence was obtained from a human donor with active celiac disease. The CDR3 DNA is TGTGCTAGTGGTTTCTCCACAGGGGGCGCCGCCTATGGCTACACCTTC. Translated, it gives CASGFSTGGAAYGYTF. The whole variable domain, remainder taken from reference TRBV12-5 and TRBJ1-2, is DARVTQTPRHKVTEMGQEVTMRCQPILGHNTVFWYRQTMMQGLELLAYFRNRAPLDDSGMPKDRFSAEMPDATLATLKIQPSEPRDSAVYFCASGFSTGGAAYGYTFGSGTRLTVV.